This T cell receptor beta chain was retrieved from a study of OX40 agonist ivuxolimab in advanced cancers. Study-level information: Partial responses were seen in three patients, one with hepatocellular carcinoma and two with cutaneous melanoma.

TCRdb's table, derived via immunoSEQ multiplex PCR, lists solely in-frame clones and lacks some. The sample carries some 80,000 clones, roughly nine tenths recorded once. The TCR was taken from an adult with an advanced solid tumor such as melanoma, head and neck, liver or kidney cancer. The input for sequencing was CD4+ or CD8+ T cells sorted from blood, taken in a trial of the OX40 agonist ivuxolimab.

The CDR3 region is CASSAGTGVSNEQFF. The CDR3 coding sequence is TGTGCCAGCAGCGCTGGGACAGGGGTCTCCAATGAGCAGTTCTTC. The rearrangement links TRBV9 to TRBJ2-1, with TRBD1 matching 10 bases. Trimming removed 3 bases from V and 6 bases from J; junction bases left unmatched: 6. Germline values: CDR1 SGDLS, CDR2 YYNGEE. The CDR3 length is 15 residues.